The 6 T cell receptor beta chains in this list originate from one sample, sequenced in a study of a mutant IDH1 vaccine in newly diagnosed glioma. These receptors have no known antigen. Specified time point: week 23, last vaccination. In every dose of vaccine, 300 ug of mutant IDH1 20-mer peptide was given alongside topical imiquimod. Some clones are missing from TCRdb's copy, which holds only in-frame ones; the method was immunoSEQ multiplex PCR. The sample records 41,000 or so clones, 78% being singletons. The sequencing used PBMCs, collected from a glioma patient whose treatment included an IDH1 peptide vaccine. The receptors originated from a woman in her thirties or forties with glioma. Some clones in this sample may be carry-over from other donors' samples.

V gene TRBV6-1 combines with J gene TRBJ1-2; no reliable D call. CDR1 and CDR2 (germline): MNHNS, SASEGT. V lost 3 bases, J lost 4 bases, and 9 bases lay in between. The CDR3 is 13 residues long. In nucleotides, the CDR3 is TGTGCCAGCAGTGATGGACGGATCTATGGCTACACCTTC. Amino acid sequence: CASSDGRIYGYTF.

This clone appeared once. This rearrangement joins TRBV4-3 to TRBJ1-6, with a weak D call TRBD1 (6 bases). Germline loops: CDR1 LGHNA, CDR2 YSLEER. This CDR3 region has 14 residues. The V end lost 1 base, the J end lost 7 bases, and 8 bases lay between the germline ends. This chain's CDR3 is CASSQGQGNSPLHF. CDR3 nucleotides: TGCGCCAGCAGCCAAGGGCAGGGGAATTCACCCCTCCACTTT.

This CDR3 is CASSSRVYEQYF. CDR3 sequence (DNA): TGTGCCAGCAGCTCAAGGGTCTACGAGCAGTACTTC. The rearrangement uses TRBV7-2 and TRBJ2-7, with D uncertain. The germline CDR1 and CDR2 sequences are SGHTA and FQGNSA. V lost 4 bases, J lost 3 bases, and 7 bases lay in between. The CDR3 consists of 12 residues.

This chain uses TRBV7-2 with TRBJ1-1; no definite D call. Looked up from germline, CDR1 is SGHTA and CDR2 is FQGNSA. This CDR3 has 16 residues. The V end lost 5 bases, the J end lost 4 bases, and 20 bases lay between the germline ends. CDR3: CASSPLFLRAGTEAFF. For the CDR3, the DNA is TGTGCCAGCAGCCCCCTTTTTTTGAGGGCCGGCACTGAAGCTTTCTTT.

This chain connects TRBV5-1 to TRBJ2-3; D is unclear. V gave up 2 bases and J gave up 4 bases, with 11 bases separating them. The CDR3 is 14 residues long. CDR1 is SGHRS, CDR2 YFSETQ, per germline. The CDR3: CASSFFRSSDTQYF. The CDR3 coding sequence is TGCGCCAGCAGCTTTTTTCGGAGCTCAGATACGCAGTATTTT.

This clone is classed as medium-sized. The gene calls are TRBV28 and TRBJ1-2, with D possibly matching TRBD1 (5 bases). The CDR3 spans 13 residues. From germline, CDR1 is MDHEN and CDR2 SYDVKM. Trimming took 8 bases from V and 2 from J, leaving 12 bases between them. DNA of the CDR3: TGTGCCAGCCGAACTCGACAGAACTATGGCTACACCTTC. Its translation: CASRTRQNYGYTF.